One sample yielded the 29 T cell receptor beta chains listed below, sequenced in a study of CXCR3-negative and CXCR3-positive naive CD8 T cells. 5' RACE with UMI labels generated the TRB cDNA libraries. TCRdb derives one entry per CDR3 protein from the 5' RACE reads, leaving out DNA. Its table lists about 48,000 distinct CDR3 sequences. Source material: memory CD8+ T cells from blood. These receptors all stem from a human donor in good health. Some clones in this sample may be carry-over from other donors' samples.

The chain has TRBV7-2 and TRBJ2-3; without DNA, the TCRdb call of TRBD1 cannot be checked. Per germline, CDR1 SGHTA and CDR2 FQGNSA. The CDR3 spans 16 residues. The CDR3 spells CASSDYDRAYTDTQYF.

The chain has TRBV5-1 and TRBJ2-7; no DNA is available, so the TRBD1 call from TCRdb remains unchecked. The V gene's germline CDR1 is SGHRS and CDR2 YFSETQ. The CDR3 totals 14 residues. The CDR3 loop is CASSLTGLIYEQYF.

This chain joins TRBV4-1 and TRBJ1-1. The germline V gene has CDR1 MGHRA and CDR2 YSYEKL. This CDR3 comprises 12 residues. CDR3 loop: CASSQPGRFTFF.

The chain links TRBV28 to TRBJ2-3; TCRdb designates TRBD2, a call that cannot be tested without DNA. The CDR3 contains 16 residues. The germline V gene has CDR1 MDHEN and CDR2 SYDVKM. The CDR3 loop is CASSSSSTDSLDTQYF.

The chain carries TRBV7-9 and TRBJ2-1; TCRdb selects TRBD1, and the lack of DNA leaves this call unchecked. The CDR3 spans 14 residues. Per the germline V gene, CDR1 is SEHNR and CDR2 is FQNEAQ (reference sequence). This CDR3 reads CAAGGGYQIDEQFF.

This sequence joins TRBV29-1 and TRBJ2-6; TCRdb indicates TRBD1, and absent DNA this call remains unverified. The CDR3 is made up of 17 amino acids. Per germline, CDR1 SQVTM and CDR2 ANQGSEA. The CDR3 loop reads CSVEAQTGYGGANVLTF.

The chain joins TRBV11-2 to TRBJ2-2; absent DNA, TCRdb's TRBD1 call cannot be checked. The CDR3 spans 14 residues. The germline CDR1 and CDR2 sequences are SGHAT and FQNNGV. The CDR3 reads CASSLDPGGGELFF.

The CDR3 sequence: CASSNPTGRSYEQYF. The J gene is TRBJ2-7, the V gene TRBV2. This CDR3 comprises 15 residues. CDR1 SNHLY and CDR2 FYNNEI come from the germline V gene.

The chain combines TRBV12-3 or TRBV12-4 with TRBJ2-7; TCRdb's assignment of TRBD1 cannot be checked, as there is no DNA. This CDR3 is built from 14 residues. The CDR3 sequence is CASSLSGFLYEQYF.

The chain joins TRBV7-2 to TRBJ2-5; absent DNA, TCRdb's TRBD1 call cannot be checked. Per the germline V gene, CDR1 is SGHTA and CDR2 is FQGNSA. The CDR3 extends over 15 amino acids. The chain's CDR3 is CASSLVPAGSETQYF.

The chain has TRBV28 and TRBJ2-7; there is no DNA to check the TCRdb D call of TRBD1. There are 16 residues in the CDR3. The germline V gene encodes CDR1 MDHEN and CDR2 SYDVKM. The CDR3 region is CASRHKGREYSYEQYF.

The V and J genes are TRBV29-1 and TRBJ2-1; no DNA is available, so the TRBD1 call from TCRdb remains unchecked. The CDR3 contains 13 residues. Germline V gene sequence: CDR1 SQVTM, CDR2 ANQGSEA. CDR3 loop: CSVTPDDRNEQFF.

Measured by frequency, this clonotype is large. The chain recombines TRBV11-2 with TRBJ2-5. This CDR3 is built from 13 residues. Germline lookup yields CDR1 SGHAT and CDR2 FQNNGV. CDR3 in amino acids: CASSLWRQETQYF. Filled out from reference TRBV11-2 and TRBJ2-5, the complete variable domain reads EAGVAQSPRYKIIEKRQSVAFWCNPISGHATLYWYQQILGQGPKLLIQFQNNGVVDDSQLPKDRFSAERLKGVDSTLKIQPAKLEDSAVYLCASSLWRQETQYFGPGTRLLVL.

The CDR3 loop is CASSADRGISYEQYF. The chain couples TRBV12-3 or TRBV12-4 to TRBJ2-7; TCRdb outputs TRBD1, but without DNA this stays unchecked. This CDR3 has 15 residues.

The chain uses TRBV21-1 and TRBJ2-1; TCRdb calls TRBD2, which cannot be checked without DNA. TRBV21-1 is classified as a pseudogene. The CDR3 spans 18 residues. This CDR3 is CASTLRGLAGRSYNEQFF.

The V call is TRBV3-1, the J call TRBJ2-1. The V gene's germline CDR1 is LGHDT and CDR2 YNNKEL (reference sequence). The CDR3 contains 16 residues. CDR3 sequence: CASSHPIWDPNNEQFF.

V and J are TRBV4-3 and TRBJ2-7; TCRdb lists TRBD1, though no DNA is available to test this call. The germline V gene encodes CDR1 LGHNA and CDR2 YSLEER. The CDR3 is 13 residues long. The CDR3 is CASSQSGTYEQYF.

The rearrangement uses TRBV11-2 and TRBJ1-4. The CDR3 has 15 residues. The germline V gene encodes CDR1 SGHAT and CDR2 FQNNGV. The CDR3 reads CASSSSDGLNEKLFF.

The chain is built from TRBV11-1 and TRBJ1-1; TCRdb gives TRBD1 as the D gene, but with no DNA this cannot be confirmed. This CDR3 has 11 amino acids. Germline V gives CDR1 SGHAT, CDR2 FQDESV (reference sequence). The CDR3 spells CASKGAGEAFF.

The chain combines TRBV2 with TRBJ2-6; TCRdb gives TRBD1 as the D gene, but with no DNA this cannot be confirmed. The CDR3 loop spans 15 amino acids. CDR1 is SNHLY, CDR2 FYNNEI, per germline. The CDR3 spells CASCGGLTGANVLTF.

The CDR3 protein is CASSLNSGGGNQPQHF. This chain links TRBV7-2 with TRBJ1-5; TCRdb's D call of TRBD1 is untestable without DNA. The CDR3 totals 16 residues. In germline, CDR1 is SGHTA, CDR2 FQGNSA.

The chain couples TRBV5-1 to TRBJ2-7. The germline gives CDR1 SGHRS, CDR2 YFSETQ. The CDR3 length is 16 residues. CDR3 region: CASSIGPTGGFYEQYF.

The chain employs TRBV12-3 or TRBV12-4 and TRBJ2-1; TCRdb gives TRBD1 as the D gene, but with no DNA this cannot be confirmed. The CDR3 spans 17 residues. The chain's CDR3 is CASRLAGDQPSYNEQFF.

The chain couples TRBV20-1 to TRBJ2-5; there is no DNA to check the TCRdb D call of TRBD1. The CDR3 has 16 amino acids. CDR1 is DFQATT and CDR2 is SNEGSKA in the germline V gene (reference sequence). CDR3 sequence: CSAASYRDRVRETQYF.

The chain employs TRBV9 and TRBJ2-7; with no DNA, the TCRdb D assignment of TRBD2 cannot be verified. The germline CDR1 and CDR2 sequences are SGDLS and YYNGEE. CDR3 length equals 15 residues. The CDR3 sequence: CASSADGTSGYEQYF.

The rearrangement uses TRBV28 and TRBJ1-2. Germline values: CDR1 MDHEN, CDR2 SYDVKM. The CDR3 runs to 14 residues. Here the CDR3 reads CASSFYLGYYGYTF.

The rearrangement links TRBV11-2 to TRBJ2-2; TCRdb calls TRBD1, which cannot be checked without DNA. Germline V gene data show CDR1 as SGHAT and CDR2 as FQNNGV. This CDR3 contains 15 residues. CDR3 amino acids: CASMAGQLNTGELFF.

The chain combines TRBV6-2 or TRBV6-3 with TRBJ2-7. CDR3 length: 12 amino acids. Germline lookup yields CDR1 MNHEY and CDR2 SVGEGT. The CDR3 sequence is CASSPTSWEQYF.

The V and J genes are TRBV13 and TRBJ2-7. Looked up from germline, CDR1 is PRHDT and CDR2 is FYEKMQ (reference sequence). The CDR3 spans 17 residues. CDR3 sequence: CASSSREAGISSYEQYF.